This T cell receptor beta chain appears in the sequencing data of a study of T cell responses to AZD1222 COVID-19 vaccine. Notes on the study in general: The span of vaccine-associated CD4 TCRs extended across spike, with dominance at 160-218 and 743-854. Clonal diversity was possibly underestimated, and white British individuals and females predominated among donors. Seropositivity was recorded at baseline in only a handful of AZD1222 recipients.

Here immunoSEQ multiplex PCR was the method, and the copy in TCRdb shows in-frame clones only, minus some. The sample includes over 130,000 clones, roughly 90% seen only once; the top ten take roughly 3.4%. As concerns this clone: The antigen is unknown.

Per germline, CDR1 SGHTA and CDR2 FQGTGA. The CDR3 is 17 residues long. Trimming pared 1 base from V and 3 bases from J, leaving 16 bases between. The sample in question was peripheral blood, obtained 28 days after the second AZD1222 dose. The origin of this receptor is an adult who received the AZD1222 COVID-19 vaccine. The chain uses TRBV7-3 and TRBJ2-4; weak D call: TRBD1 (6 bases). DNA for the CDR3: TGTGCCAGCAGCTTAATAAGGTCCTGGGGGCACAAAAACATTCAGTACTTC. Translating it yields CASSLIRSWGHKNIQYF.